Included here is one T cell receptor (beta chain) sequence, with context. Its binding antigen is unknown. Per-base qualities were not stored, and no clone one base away is much larger. These data originate in a study of neoadjuvant nivolumab and ipilimumab in lung cancer (TCRdb year 2020). Background on the whole study: Nivolumab was given at 3 mg/kg intravenously on days 1, 15 and 29, and the combination arm added ipilimumab 1 mg/kg on day 1 only. The major pathologic response (MPR) rate in the intention-to-treat population in each study arm was designated as the primary trial endpoint. Matched pretherapy and resected tumor pairs were analyzed for seven patients: four treated with nivolumab and three with nivolumab plus ipilimumab. A total of around 45 patients with operable NSCLC were treated in the trial, with roughly 23 randomized to nivolumab monotherapy and some 20 randomized to nivolumab plus ipilimumab. The study compared TCR repertoires in pretherapy (baseline) peripheral blood with TCR repertoires in tumors resected at surgery following neoadjuvant immune checkpoint blockade. Points the paper makes about the study in general: Greater TCR richness and clonality were observed in resected tumors than in tumor-adjacent uninvolved lung, and increases were observed in more dual-therapy-treated tumors. There was no significant correlation between TCR clonality and pathologic tumor regression, and just a single major-pathologic-response sample was available for the clonality-regression analysis. A small number of samples was subjected to TCR sequencing. A positive correlation was observed between pretherapy blood TCR richness and richness in tumors resected after neoadjuvant therapy (Spearman R ≈ 0.82). Tumor T-cell richness and clonality rose from pretherapy to surgery in three of three dual-therapy tumors but in only two of four nivolumab-treated tumors.

Library construction relied on the immunoSEQ multiplex PCR assay. For the original study's pipeline: Richness and clonality were used to summarize the repertoires, and clones that significantly expanded or contracted between pre- and post-therapy samples were identified. As stored in TCRdb, this immuneACCESS dataset retains in-frame rearrangements with V and J assigned. A fraction of the clones does not appear; measured against another copy, unresolved V genes explain less than half of the discrepancy, and the remainder lacks a known reason. Clone size and V and J calls were adopted from that table, with D and trimming inferred from the DNA. The sample table records about 6,600 clones; about 61% of these occur just once. More than 14% of the sample belongs to the ten largest clones. The sample's time point label, in plain terms: at surgical resection after neoadjuvant nivolumab +/- ipilimumab. The samples were taken from NEOSTAR, a phase 2 randomized trial in operable NSCLC that tested neoadjuvant nivolumab or nivolumab plus ipilimumab, followed by surgery.

The sequence was obtained from an adult with non-small cell lung cancer. Source: tumor tissue, taken after neoadjuvant nivolumab, alone or with ipilimumab, at or shortly before surgery.

The bases are TGTGCCAGCAGGGTCGGACTAGCGGGCGACAATGAGCAGTTCTTC. Translated, this is CASRVGLAGDNEQFF. The V gene is TRBV27 and the J gene is TRBJ2-1, with 11 bases aligning to TRBD2. The CDR3, cysteine through phenylalanine, is 15 amino acids long. Solely the CDR3 DNA is kept, with 45 bases framed from the first base. V lost 6 bases and J lost 5 bases, and the count of bases not matched to a germline gene is 6. Sequences MNHEY (CDR1) and SMNVEV (CDR2) are obtained from the germline V gene (reference sequence).